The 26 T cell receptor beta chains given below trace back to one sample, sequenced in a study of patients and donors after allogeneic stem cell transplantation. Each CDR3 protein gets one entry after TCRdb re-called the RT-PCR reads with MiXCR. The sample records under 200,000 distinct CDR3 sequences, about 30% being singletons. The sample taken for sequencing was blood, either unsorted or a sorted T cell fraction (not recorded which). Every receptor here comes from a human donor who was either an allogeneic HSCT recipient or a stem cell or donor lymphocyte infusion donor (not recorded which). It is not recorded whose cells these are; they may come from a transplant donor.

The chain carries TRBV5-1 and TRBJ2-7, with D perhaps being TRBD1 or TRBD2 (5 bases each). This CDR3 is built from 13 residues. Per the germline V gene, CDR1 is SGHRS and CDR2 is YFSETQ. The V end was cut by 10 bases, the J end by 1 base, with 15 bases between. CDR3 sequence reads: CASRRWGSYEQYF. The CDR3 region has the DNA TGCGCCTCCCGAAGATGGGGGTCCTACGAGCAGTACTTC.

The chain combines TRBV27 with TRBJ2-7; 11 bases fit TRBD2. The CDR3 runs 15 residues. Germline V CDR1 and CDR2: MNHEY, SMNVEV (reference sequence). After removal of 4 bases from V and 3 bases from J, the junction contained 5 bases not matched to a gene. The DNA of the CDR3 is TGTGCCAGCAGTTCAGGGACTAGCGGAGACTACGAGCAGTACTTC. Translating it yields CASSSGTSGDYEQYF.

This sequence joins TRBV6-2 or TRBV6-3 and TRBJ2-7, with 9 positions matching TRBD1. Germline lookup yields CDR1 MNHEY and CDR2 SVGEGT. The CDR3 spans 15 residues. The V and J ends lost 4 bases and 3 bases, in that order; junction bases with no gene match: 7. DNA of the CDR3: TGTGCCAGCAGTTCCGGCCGGGACAGGGACTACGAGCAGTACTTC. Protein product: CASSSGRDRDYEQYF.

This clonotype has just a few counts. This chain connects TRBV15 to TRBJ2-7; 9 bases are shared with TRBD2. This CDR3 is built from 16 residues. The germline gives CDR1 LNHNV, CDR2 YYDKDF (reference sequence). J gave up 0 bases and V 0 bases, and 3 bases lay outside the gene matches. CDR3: CATSRDKGLASYEQYF. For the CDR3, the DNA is TGTGCCACCAGCAGAGATAAGGGACTAGCCTCCTACGAGCAGTACTTC.

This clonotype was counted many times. In DNA form, the CDR3 reads TGTGCCATCAACAAGGACAGCTATAATTCACCCCTCCACTTT. Amino acid sequence: CAINKDSYNSPLHF. The V gene is TRBV10-3, the J gene TRBJ1-6; D is possibly TRBD1 (6 bases). This CDR3 has 14 residues. V lost 7 bases, J lost 3 bases, and 10 bases lay in between. The germline V gene encodes CDR1 ENHRY and CDR2 SYGVKD.

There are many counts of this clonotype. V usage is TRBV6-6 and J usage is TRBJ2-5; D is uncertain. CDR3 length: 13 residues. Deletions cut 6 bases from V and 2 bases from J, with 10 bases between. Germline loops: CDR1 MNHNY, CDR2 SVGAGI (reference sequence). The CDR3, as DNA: TGTGCCAGCAGCAAACGGCCGCAAGAGACCCAGTACTTC. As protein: CASSKRPQETQYF.

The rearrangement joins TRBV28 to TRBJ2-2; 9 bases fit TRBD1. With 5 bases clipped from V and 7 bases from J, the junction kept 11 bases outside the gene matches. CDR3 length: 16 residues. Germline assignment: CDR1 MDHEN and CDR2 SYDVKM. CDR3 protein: CASSAPGTGHHGELFF. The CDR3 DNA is TGTGCCAGCAGTGCTCCCGGGACAGGGCACCACGGGGAGCTGTTTTTT.

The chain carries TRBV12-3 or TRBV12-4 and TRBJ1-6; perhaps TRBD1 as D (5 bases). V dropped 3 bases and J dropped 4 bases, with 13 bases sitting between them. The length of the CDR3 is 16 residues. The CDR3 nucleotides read TGTGCCAGCAGTTTCTGGGACCCAGATTATAATTCACCCCTCCACTTT. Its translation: CASSFWDPDYNSPLHF.

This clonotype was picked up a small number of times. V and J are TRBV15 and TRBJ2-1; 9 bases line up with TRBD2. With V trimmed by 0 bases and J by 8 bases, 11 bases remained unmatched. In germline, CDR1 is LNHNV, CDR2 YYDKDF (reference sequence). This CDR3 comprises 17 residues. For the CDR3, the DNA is TGTGCCACCAGCAGAGATTATGGCGGGAGGGCCATCTATGAGCAGTTCTTC. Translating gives CATSRDYGGRAIYEQFF.

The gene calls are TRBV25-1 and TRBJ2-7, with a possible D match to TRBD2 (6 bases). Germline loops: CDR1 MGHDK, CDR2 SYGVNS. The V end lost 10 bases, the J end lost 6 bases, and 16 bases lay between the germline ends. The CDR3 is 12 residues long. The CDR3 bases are TGTGCCACGTTACAGCCAGCGGGCGAGCAGTACTTC. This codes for CATLQPAGEQYF.

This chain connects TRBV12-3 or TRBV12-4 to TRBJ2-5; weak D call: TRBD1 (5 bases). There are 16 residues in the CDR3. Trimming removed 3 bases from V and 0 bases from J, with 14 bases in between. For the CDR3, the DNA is TGTGCCAGCAGTTTCCTAGGCAGGGTGGACCAAGAGACCCAGTACTTC. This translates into CASSFLGRVDQETQYF.

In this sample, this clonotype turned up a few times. CDR3 sequence (DNA): TGTGCCAGCAGTTACTCATTTTTGAGAGGGGATAATTCACCCCTCCACTTT. This sequence encodes CASSYSFLRGDNSPLHF. The chain is built from TRBV6-5 and TRBJ1-6, with D perhaps TRBD1 (5 bases). With 0 bases removed from V and 5 bases from J, the gap between germline ends came to 14 bases. CDR1 is MNHEY, CDR2 SVGAGI, per germline. CDR3 length: 17 amino acids.

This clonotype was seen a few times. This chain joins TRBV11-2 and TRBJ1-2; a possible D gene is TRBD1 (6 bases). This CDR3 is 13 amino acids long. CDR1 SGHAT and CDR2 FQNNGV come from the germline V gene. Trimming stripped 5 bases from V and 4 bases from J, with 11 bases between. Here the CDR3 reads CASSPGQIYGYTF. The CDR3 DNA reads TGTGCCAGCAGCCCCGGACAGATCTATGGCTACACCTTC. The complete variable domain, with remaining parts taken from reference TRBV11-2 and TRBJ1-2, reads EAGVAQSPRYKIIEKRQSVAFWCNPISGHATLYWYQQILGQGPKLLIQFQNNGVVDDSQLPKDRFSAERLKGVDSTLKIQPAKLEDSAVYLCASSPGQIYGYTFGSGTRLTVV.

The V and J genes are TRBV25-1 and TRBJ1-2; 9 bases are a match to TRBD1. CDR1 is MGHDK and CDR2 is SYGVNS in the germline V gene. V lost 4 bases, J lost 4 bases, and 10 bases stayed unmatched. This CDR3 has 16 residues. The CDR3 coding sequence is TGTGCCAGCAGTGCTAATACCGGGACAGGGACCTATGGCTACACCTTC. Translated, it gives CASSANTGTGTYGYTF.

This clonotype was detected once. DNA for the CDR3: TGTGCCAACTTAGCGGGAGATTGGAATGAGCAGTTCTTC. Its protein product is CANLAGDWNEQFF. The chain is built from TRBV6-1 and TRBJ2-1, with 9 bases identical to TRBD2. CDR1 is MNHNS, CDR2 SASEGT, per germline. The CDR3 loop spans 13 amino acids. Germline trimming cut 10 bases from V and 7 bases from J; bases unmatched to any gene: 8.

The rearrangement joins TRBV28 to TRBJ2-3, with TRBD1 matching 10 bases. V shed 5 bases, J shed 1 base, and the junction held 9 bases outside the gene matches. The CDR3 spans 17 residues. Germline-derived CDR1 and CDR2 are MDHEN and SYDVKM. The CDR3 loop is CASSPRQGASGTDTQYF. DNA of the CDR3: TGTGCCAGCAGTCCACGACAGGGGGCGAGCGGCACAGATACGCAGTATTTT.

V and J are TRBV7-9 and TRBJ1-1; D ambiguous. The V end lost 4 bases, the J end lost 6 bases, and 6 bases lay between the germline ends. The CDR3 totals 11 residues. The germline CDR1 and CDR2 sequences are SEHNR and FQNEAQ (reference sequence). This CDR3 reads CASSSYAEAFF. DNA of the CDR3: TGTGCCAGCAGCTCATACGCTGAAGCTTTCTTT.

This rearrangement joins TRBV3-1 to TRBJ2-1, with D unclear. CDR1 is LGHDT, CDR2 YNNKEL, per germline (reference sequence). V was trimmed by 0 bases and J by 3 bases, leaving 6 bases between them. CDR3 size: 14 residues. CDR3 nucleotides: TGTGCCAGCAGCCAAGAGTCGGTCTACAATGAGCAGTTCTTC. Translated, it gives CASSQESVYNEQFF.

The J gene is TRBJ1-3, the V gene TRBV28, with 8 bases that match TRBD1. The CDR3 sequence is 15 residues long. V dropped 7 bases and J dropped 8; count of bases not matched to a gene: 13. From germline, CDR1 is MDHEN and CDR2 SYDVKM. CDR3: CASNPTDREGDTIYF. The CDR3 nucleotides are TGTGCCAGCAACCCGACGGACAGGGAAGGTGACACCATATATTTT.

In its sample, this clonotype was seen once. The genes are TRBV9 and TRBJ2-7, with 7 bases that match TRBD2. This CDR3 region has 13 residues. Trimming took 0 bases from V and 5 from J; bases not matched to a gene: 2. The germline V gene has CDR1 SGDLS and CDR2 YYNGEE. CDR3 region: CASSVGGGHEQYF. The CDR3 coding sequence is TGTGCCAGCAGCGTAGGGGGAGGGCACGAGCAGTACTTC.

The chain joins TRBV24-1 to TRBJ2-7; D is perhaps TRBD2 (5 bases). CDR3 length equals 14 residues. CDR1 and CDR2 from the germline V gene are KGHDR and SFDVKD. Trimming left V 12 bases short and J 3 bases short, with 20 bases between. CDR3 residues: CASLDRNDYYEQYF. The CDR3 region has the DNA TGTGCCTCCCTGGATCGGAACGACTACTACGAGCAGTACTTC.

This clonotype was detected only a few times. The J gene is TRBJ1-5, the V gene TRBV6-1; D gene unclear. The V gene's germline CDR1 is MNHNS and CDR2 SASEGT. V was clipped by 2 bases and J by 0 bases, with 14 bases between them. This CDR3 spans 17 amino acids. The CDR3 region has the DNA TGTGCCAGCAGTGAATTCTCGACCGAGTATAGCAATCAGCCCCAGCATTTT. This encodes CASSEFSTEYSNQPQHF.

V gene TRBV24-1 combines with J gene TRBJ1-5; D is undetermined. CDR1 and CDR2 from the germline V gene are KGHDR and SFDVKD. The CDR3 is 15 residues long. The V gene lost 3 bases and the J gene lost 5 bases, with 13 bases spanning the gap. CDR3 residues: CATSDSRARDQPQHF. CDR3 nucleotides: TGTGCCACCAGTGATAGTAGGGCAAGAGATCAGCCCCAGCATTTT.

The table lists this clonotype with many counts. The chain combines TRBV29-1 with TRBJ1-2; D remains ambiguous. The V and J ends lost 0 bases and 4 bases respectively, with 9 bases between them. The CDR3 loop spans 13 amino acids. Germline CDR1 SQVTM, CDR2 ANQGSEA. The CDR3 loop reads CSVEDAELYGYTF. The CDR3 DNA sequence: TGCAGCGTTGAAGATGCAGAACTCTATGGCTACACCTTC. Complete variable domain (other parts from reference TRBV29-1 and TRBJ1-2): SAVISQKPSRDICQRGTSLTIQCQVDSQVTMMFWYRQQPGQSLTLIATANQGSEATYESGFVIDKFPISRPNLTFSTLTVSNMSPEDSSIYLCSVEDAELYGYTFGSGTRLTVV.

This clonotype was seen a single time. CDR3 coding DNA: TGTGCCAGCAGGGACGACAGGTCCTCGCAGTACTTC. Translation: CASRDDRSSQYF. This chain joins TRBV2 and TRBJ2-7, with D possibly TRBD1 on 6 matching bases. The CDR3 sequence is 12 residues long. Germline-derived CDR1 and CDR2 are SNHLY and FYNNEI. V was trimmed by 6 bases and J by 9 bases, leaving 15 bases between them.

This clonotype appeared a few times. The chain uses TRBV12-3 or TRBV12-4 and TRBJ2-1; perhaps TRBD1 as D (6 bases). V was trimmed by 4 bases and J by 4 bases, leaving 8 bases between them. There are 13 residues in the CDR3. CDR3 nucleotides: TGTGCCAGCAGTTGGACAGCTTACAATGAGCAGTTCTTC. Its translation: CASSWTAYNEQFF.